This T cell receptor (beta chain) appears in the sequencing data of a study of T cell repertoires in cytomegalovirus infection. The overall study: Alongside well-studied HLA-B-restricted CMV epitopes, recently identified HLA-C-restricted CMV epitopes were also used. Evidence of both CMV infection and a matching HLA type came from public TCR beta signatures.

TCRdb re-called the reads through MiXCR, storing one row per CDR3 protein. The data show approximately 120,000 distinct CDR3 sequences, roughly 32% seen once. This clonotype was counted a few times. Its antigen remains unknown. V was pared by 3 bases and J by 6 bases, with 9 bases between. CDR3 length: 12 amino acids. The V gene's germline CDR1 is SEHNR and CDR2 FQNEAQ (reference sequence). Findings of the study overall: The response measured ex vivo was dominated by TCR beta clonotypes (HLA-C-restricted and CMV-specific). Using cumulative public TCR beta family frequency, the authors identified those who carried CMV together with the relevant HLA.

The TCR was taken from a human donor in good health (CMV status not recorded). Some clones in this sample may be carry-over from other donors' samples. The sample in question was CD8+ T cells from cultured PBMCs, obtained from culture after CMV antigen stimulation. The chain links TRBV7-9 to TRBJ2-7; a weak D match, TRBD1 (5 bases). In nucleotides, the CDR3 is TGTGCCAGCAGCTTTCAAGGGGCCGAGCAGTACTTC. Protein sequence: CASSFQGAEQYF.